The T cell receptor beta chain described here comes from a study of cytomegalovirus exposure and HLA in healthy donors. The PCR contained 60 Vbeta and 13 Jbeta primers. The repertoire was sequenced with immunoSEQ multiplex PCR; TCRdb's copy has only in-frame clones and lacks some. The table records some 40,000 clones, about 64% of them present only once. General study results and limits: Later on, an analysis found that several of the most significant clusters appeared to be linked to common viral pathogens, which included parvovirus B19. Association with HLA alleles at 0.05 false discovery rate was found for about 17,000 TCR beta sequences in a later analysis. Both high specificity and high sensitivity reportedly marked the classifier's diagnosis of cytomegalovirus status. The authors later found most CMV-associated TCR beta chains appeared HLA-restricted.

As for this clone: Its antigen is still unknown.

This receptor was obtained from a man aged 55 to 70 in good health and CMV-seropositive. Sequencing used PBMCs.

This chain's CDR3 is CASSSRTGELFF. CDR3 nucleotide sequence: TGTGCCAGCTCATCCCGGACCGGGGAGCTGTTTTTT. The rearrangement joins TRBV18 to TRBJ2-2, with D unclear. V was pared by 5 bases and J by 5 bases, with 6 bases between. Germline V gives CDR1 KGHSH, CDR2 LQKENI. The CDR3 has 12 residues.